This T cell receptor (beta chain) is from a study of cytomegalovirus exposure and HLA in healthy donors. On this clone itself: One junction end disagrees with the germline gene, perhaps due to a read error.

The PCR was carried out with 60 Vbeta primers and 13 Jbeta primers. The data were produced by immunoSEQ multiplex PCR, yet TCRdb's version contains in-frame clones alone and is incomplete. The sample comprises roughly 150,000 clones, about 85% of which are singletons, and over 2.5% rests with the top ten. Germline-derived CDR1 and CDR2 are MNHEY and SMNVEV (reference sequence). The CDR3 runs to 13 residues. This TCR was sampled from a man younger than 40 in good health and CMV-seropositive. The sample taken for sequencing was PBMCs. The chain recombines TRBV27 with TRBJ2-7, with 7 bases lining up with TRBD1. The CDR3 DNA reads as TGTGCCAGCTCACTCCACAGGGGCCTACAGGCGAAGTTC. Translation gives CASSLHRGLQAKF.